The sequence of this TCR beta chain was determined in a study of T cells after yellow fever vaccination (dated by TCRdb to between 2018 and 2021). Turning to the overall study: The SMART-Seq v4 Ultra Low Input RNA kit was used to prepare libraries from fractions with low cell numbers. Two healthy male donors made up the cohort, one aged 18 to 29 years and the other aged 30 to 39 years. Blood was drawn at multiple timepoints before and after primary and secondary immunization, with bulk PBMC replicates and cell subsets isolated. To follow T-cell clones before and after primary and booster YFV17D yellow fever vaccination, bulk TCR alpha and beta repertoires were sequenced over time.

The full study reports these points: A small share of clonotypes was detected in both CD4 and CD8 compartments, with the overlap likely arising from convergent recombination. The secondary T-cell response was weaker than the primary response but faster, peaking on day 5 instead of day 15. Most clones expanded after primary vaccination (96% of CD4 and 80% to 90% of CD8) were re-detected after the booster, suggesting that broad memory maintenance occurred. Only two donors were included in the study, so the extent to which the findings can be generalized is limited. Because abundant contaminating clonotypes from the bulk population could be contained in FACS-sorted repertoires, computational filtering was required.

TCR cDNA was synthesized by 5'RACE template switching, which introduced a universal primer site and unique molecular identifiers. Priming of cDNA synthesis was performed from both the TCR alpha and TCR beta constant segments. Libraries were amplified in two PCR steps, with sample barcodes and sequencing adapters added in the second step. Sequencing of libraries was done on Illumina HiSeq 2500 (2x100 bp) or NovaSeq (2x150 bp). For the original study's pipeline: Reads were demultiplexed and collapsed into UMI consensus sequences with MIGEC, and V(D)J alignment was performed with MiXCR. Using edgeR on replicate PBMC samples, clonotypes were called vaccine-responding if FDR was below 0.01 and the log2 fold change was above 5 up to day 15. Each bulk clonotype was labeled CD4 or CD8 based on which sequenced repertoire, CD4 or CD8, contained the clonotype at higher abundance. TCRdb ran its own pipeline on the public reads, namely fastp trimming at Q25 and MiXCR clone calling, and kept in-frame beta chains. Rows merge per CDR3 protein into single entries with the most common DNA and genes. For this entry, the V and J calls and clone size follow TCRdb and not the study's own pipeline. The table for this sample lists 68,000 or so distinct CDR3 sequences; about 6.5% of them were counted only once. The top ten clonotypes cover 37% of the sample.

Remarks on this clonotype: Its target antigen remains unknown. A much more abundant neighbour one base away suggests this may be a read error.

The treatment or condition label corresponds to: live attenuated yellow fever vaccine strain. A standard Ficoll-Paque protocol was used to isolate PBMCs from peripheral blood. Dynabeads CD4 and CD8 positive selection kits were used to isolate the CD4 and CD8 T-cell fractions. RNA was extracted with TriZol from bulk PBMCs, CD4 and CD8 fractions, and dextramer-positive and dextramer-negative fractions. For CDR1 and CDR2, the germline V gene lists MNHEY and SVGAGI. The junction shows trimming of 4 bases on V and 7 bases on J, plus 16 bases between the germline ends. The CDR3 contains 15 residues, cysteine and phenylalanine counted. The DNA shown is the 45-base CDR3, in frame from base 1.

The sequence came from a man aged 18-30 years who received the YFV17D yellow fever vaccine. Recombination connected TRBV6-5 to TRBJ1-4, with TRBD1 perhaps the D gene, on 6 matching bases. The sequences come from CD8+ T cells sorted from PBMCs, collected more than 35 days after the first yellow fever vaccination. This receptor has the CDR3 CASSSSRGVIEKLFF. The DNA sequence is TGTGCCAGCAGTTCGTCCAGGGGAGTGATTGAAAAACTGTTTTTT.